This is a list of T cell receptor gamma chains from one sample in a study of Vδ1+ human thymocytes. TCRdb called clones anew from the multiplex PCR reads with CATT. The data contain 6,000 to 7,000 gamma-chain clones, about 43% of them seen just once; the ten biggest clones take up roughly 1.9%. Sequences were obtained from Vdelta1+ gamma-delta thymocytes from the thymus. All receptors derive from a boy less than two years old who had congenital heart surgery. Each CDR3 is given with its conserved first and last residue. A row's size may be missing; if present it is once, few, many or a size class.

J gene: TRGJ1/TRGJ2
V gene: TRGV2
clone size: few
CDR3 DNA: TGTGCCACCTGGGACGGACCGGGTTGGAATTATTATAAGAAACTCTTT
CDR3 protein: CATWDGPGWNYYKKLF

J gene: TRGJ1/TRGJ2
V gene: TRGV9
clone size: NA
CDR3 DNA: TGTGCCTTGTGGGAGGTGCTCTATTATTATAAGAAACTCTTT
CDR3 protein: CALWEVLYYYKKLF

J gene: TRGJ1/TRGJ2
V gene: TRGV9
clone size: few
CDR3 DNA: TGTGCCTTGTGGGAGGACCCCCCGCCCATTTCGAATTATTATAAGAAACTCTTT
CDR3 protein: CALWEDPPPISNYYKKLF

J gene: TRGJ1/TRGJ2
V gene: TRGV5
clone size: few
CDR3 DNA: TGTGCCACCTGGGACAGGTCTAAGAAACTCTTT
CDR3 protein: CATWDRSKKLF

J gene: TRGJP
V gene: TRGV9
clone size: few
CDR3 DNA: TGTGCCTTGTGGCCGACCAAAAAAATCAAGGTATTT
CDR3 protein: CALWPTKKIKVF

J gene: TRGJ1/TRGJ2
V gene: TRGV9
clone size: NA
CDR3 DNA: TGTGCCTTGTGGTTGGGATATAAGAAACTCTTT
CDR3 protein: CALWLGYKKLF

J gene: TRGJ1/TRGJ2
V gene: TRGV4
clone size: few
CDR3 DNA: TGTGCCACCTGGGATTGCGATAAGAAACTCTTT
CDR3 protein: CATWDCDKKLF

J gene: TRGJ1/TRGJ2
V gene: TRGV2
clone size: few
CDR3 DNA: TGTGCCACCTGGGACGTGCCTCCTCTTTATTATAAGAAACTCTTT
CDR3 protein: CATWDVPPLYYKKLF

J gene: TRGJ1/TRGJ2
V gene: TRGV9
clone size: NA
CDR3 DNA: TGTGCCTTGTGGGAGGTGGCATATTATAAGAAACTCTTT
CDR3 protein: CALWEVAYYKKLF

J gene: TRGJ1/TRGJ2
V gene: TRGV4
clone size: NA
CDR3 DNA: TGTGCCACCTTGGATGGGTATTATAAGAAACTCTTT
CDR3 protein: CATLDGYYKKLF

J gene: TRGJ1/TRGJ2
V gene: TRGV5
clone size: NA
CDR3 DNA: TGTGCCACCTGGGACAGGCTAAGGAAGAAACTCTTT
CDR3 protein: CATWDRLRKKLF

J gene: TRGJ1/TRGJ2
V gene: TRGV9
clone size: NA
CDR3 DNA: TGTGCCTTGTGGGAGGGATTTTATTATAAGAAACTCTTT
CDR3 protein: CALWEGFYYKKLF

J gene: TRGJ1/TRGJ2
V gene: TRGV8
clone size: few
CDR3 DNA: TGTGCCACCTGGGATAGTTGGTTCGGTGGCTATAAGAAACTCTTT
CDR3 protein: CATWDSWFGGYKKLF

J gene: TRGJ1/TRGJ2
V gene: TRGV9
clone size: NA
CDR3 DNA: TGTGCCTTGTGGGAGGTTTATTATAAGAAACTCTTT
CDR3 protein: CALWEVYYKKLF

J gene: TRGJ1/TRGJ2
V gene: TRGV8
clone size: NA
CDR3 DNA: TGTGCCACCTGGGATAAGAATTATTATAAGAAACTCTTT
CDR3 protein: CATWDKNYYKKLF

J gene: TRGJ1/TRGJ2
V gene: TRGV5
clone size: few
CDR3 DNA: TGTGCCACCTGGGACCGTCGTAAACAGAAACTCTTT
CDR3 protein: CATWDRRKQKLF

J gene: TRGJ1/TRGJ2
V gene: TRGV3
clone size: few
CDR3 DNA: TGTGCCACCTGGGACAGGCCTCTGGGATATAAGAAACTCTTT
CDR3 protein: CATWDRPLGYKKLF

J gene: TRGJ1/TRGJ2
V gene: TRGV4
clone size: few
CDR3 DNA: TGTGCCACCTGGGATGGGGCCCTTAAGAAACTCTTT
CDR3 protein: CATWDGALKKLF

J gene: TRGJP2
V gene: TRGV9
clone size: NA
CDR3 DNA: TGTGCCTTGTGGGAGGTGAGAGTGGATAGTAGGGATTGGATCAAGACGTTT
CDR3 protein: CALWEVRVDSRDWIKTF

J gene: TRGJP2
V gene: TRGV9
clone size: few
CDR3 DNA: TGTGCCTTGTGGACGGGTTGGTTTAGTAGTGATTGGATCAAGACGTTT
CDR3 protein: CALWTGWFSSDWIKTF

J gene: TRGJ1/TRGJ2
V gene: TRGV5
clone size: medium-sized
CDR3 DNA: TGTGCCACCTGGGACAGGCTGCCCTATAAGAAACTCTTT
CDR3 protein: CATWDRLPYKKLF

J gene: TRGJ1/TRGJ2
V gene: TRGV4
clone size: few
CDR3 DNA: TGTGCCACCTGGGATGGGGAAAAGGGGTATAAGAAACTCTTT
CDR3 protein: CATWDGEKGYKKLF

J gene: TRGJ1/TRGJ2
V gene: TRGV5
clone size: NA
CDR3 DNA: TGTGCCACCTTTAAGAATTATTATAAGAAACTCTTT
CDR3 protein: CATFKNYYKKLF

J gene: TRGJ1/TRGJ2
V gene: TRGV9
clone size: medium-sized
CDR3 DNA: TGTGCCTTGTGGGAGGTGCGGCGGTATTATAAGAAACTCTTT
CDR3 protein: CALWEVRRYYKKLF

J gene: TRGJ1/TRGJ2
V gene: TRGV9
clone size: NA
CDR3 DNA: TGTGCCTTGTGGGAGGTGCACTGGCAGTATAAGAAACTCTTT
CDR3 protein: CALWEVHWQYKKLF

J gene: TRGJP
V gene: TRGV9
clone size: NA
CDR3 DNA: TGTGCCTTGTGGGAGCCGCGCCGGTTGGGCAAAAAAAACAAGGTATTT
CDR3 protein: CALWEPRRLGKKNKVF

J gene: TRGJ1/TRGJ2
V gene: TRGV5
clone size: few
CDR3 DNA: TGTGCCACCTGGGACAGCTCGAATTATTATAAGAAACTCTTT
CDR3 protein: CATWDSSNYYKKLF

J gene: TRGJP2
V gene: TRGV9
clone size: few
CDR3 DNA: TGTGCCTTGTGGGAGGTGCTGAGGGGTAGTGATTGGATCAAGACGTTT
CDR3 protein: CALWEVLRGSDWIKTF

J gene: TRGJ1/TRGJ2
V gene: TRGV3
clone size: few
CDR3 DNA: TGTGCCACCTGGGACAGGCCCCACGATTATTATAAGAAACTCTTT
CDR3 protein: CATWDRPHDYYKKLF

J gene: TRGJ1/TRGJ2
V gene: TRGV9
clone size: few
CDR3 DNA: TGTGCCTTGTGGGAGGTTTCGCCTTATAAGAAACTCTTT
CDR3 protein: CALWEVSPYKKLF

J gene: TRGJ1/TRGJ2
V gene: TRGV5
clone size: NA
CDR3 DNA: TGTGCCACCTGGGGGGATGGGAAACTCTTT
CDR3 protein: CATWGDGKLF

J gene: TRGJ1/TRGJ2
V gene: TRGV9
clone size: few
CDR3 DNA: TGTGCCTTGTGGGAGGTGCCTGGCGGGAAACTCTTT
CDR3 protein: CALWEVPGGKLF

J gene: TRGJ1/TRGJ2
V gene: TRGV9
clone size: few
CDR3 DNA: TGTGCCTTGTGGGAGCTCCTAGGTTATAAGAAACTCTTT
CDR3 protein: CALWELLGYKKLF

J gene: TRGJ1/TRGJ2
V gene: TRGV9
clone size: few
CDR3 DNA: TGTGCCTTGTGGGAGGTGTGTTATTATAAGAAACTCTTT
CDR3 protein: CALWEVCYYKKLF

J gene: TRGJ1/TRGJ2
V gene: TRGV8
clone size: few
CDR3 DNA: TGTGCCACCTGGTCAGTAAATAAGAAACTCTTT
CDR3 protein: CATWSVNKKLF

J gene: TRGJ1/TRGJ2
V gene: TRGV8
clone size: few
CDR3 DNA: TGTGCCACCTGGGATGGGTATAAGAAACTCTTT
CDR3 protein: CATWDGYKKLF

J gene: TRGJ1/TRGJ2
V gene: TRGV5
clone size: NA
CDR3 DNA: TGTGCCACCTGGGACACCCCGGGGTATAAGAAACTCTTT
CDR3 protein: CATWDTPGYKKLF

J gene: TRGJ1/TRGJ2
V gene: TRGV4
clone size: NA
CDR3 DNA: TGTGCCACCTGGGATGTCTATCATAAGAAACTCTTT
CDR3 protein: CATWDVYHKKLF